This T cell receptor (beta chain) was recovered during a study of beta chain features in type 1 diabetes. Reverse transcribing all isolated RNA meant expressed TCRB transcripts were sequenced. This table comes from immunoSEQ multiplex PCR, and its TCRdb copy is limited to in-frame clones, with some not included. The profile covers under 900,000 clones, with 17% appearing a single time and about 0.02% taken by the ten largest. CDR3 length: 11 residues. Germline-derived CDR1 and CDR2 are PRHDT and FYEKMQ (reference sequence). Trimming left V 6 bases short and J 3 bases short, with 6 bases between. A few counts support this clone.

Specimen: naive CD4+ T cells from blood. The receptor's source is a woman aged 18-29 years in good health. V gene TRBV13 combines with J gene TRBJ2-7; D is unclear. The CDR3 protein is CASSFYYEQYF. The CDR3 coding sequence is TGTGCCAGCAGTTTCTACTACGAGCAGTACTTC.